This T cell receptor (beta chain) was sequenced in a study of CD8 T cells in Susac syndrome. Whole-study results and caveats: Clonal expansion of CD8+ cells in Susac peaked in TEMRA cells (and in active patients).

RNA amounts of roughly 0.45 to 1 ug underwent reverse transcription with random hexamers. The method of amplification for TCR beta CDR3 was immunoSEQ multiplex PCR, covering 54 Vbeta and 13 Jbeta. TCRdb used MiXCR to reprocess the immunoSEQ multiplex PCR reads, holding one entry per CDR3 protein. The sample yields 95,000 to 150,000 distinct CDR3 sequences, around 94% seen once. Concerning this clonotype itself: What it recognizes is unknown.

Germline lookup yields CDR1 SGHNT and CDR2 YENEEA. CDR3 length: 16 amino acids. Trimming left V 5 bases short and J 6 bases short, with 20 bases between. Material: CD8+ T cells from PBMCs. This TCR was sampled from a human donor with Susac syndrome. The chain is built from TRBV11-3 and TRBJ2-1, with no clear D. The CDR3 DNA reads TGTGCCAGCAGCGATAGTGGGGTACTTGGGGTCAATGAGCAGTTCTTC. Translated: CASSDSGVLGVNEQFF. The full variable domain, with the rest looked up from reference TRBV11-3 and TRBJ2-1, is EAGVVQSPRYKIIEKKQPVAFWCNPISGHNTLYWYLQNLGQGPELLIRYENEEAVDDSQLPKDRFSAERLKGVDSTLKIQPAELGDSAVYLCASSDSGVLGVNEQFFGPGTRLTVL.